This T cell receptor beta chain derives from a study of blood T cell repertoires in COVID-19. Study overall: The samples span acute and convalescent COVID-19 from the United States, Italy and Spain. Nucleic acid was either cDNA or gDNA, and it came from T cells, B-cell-depleted T cells, or PBMCs.

The CDR3 extends over 15 amino acids. V trimming: 2 bases; J trimming: 4 bases; junction bases outside the gene matches: 4. Germline-derived CDR1 and CDR2 are MDHEN and SYDVKM. Per the original data handling: Reference gene primer amplification gave estimated nucleated cell counts. Produced via immunoSEQ multiplex PCR; TCRdb's table is partial and in-frame only. V and J calls and clone size are given by that table; D and trimming were obtained from the DNA. In the table there are about 150,000 clones, about 86% of which are singletons. Sequencing was performed on peripheral blood. This TCR came from a man between 65 and 85 years old with acute or convalescent COVID-19. The chain uses TRBV28 and TRBJ2-2, with TRBD2 matching over 7 bases. CDR3 loop: CASSLSGAGTGELFF. As DNA, the CDR3 is TGTGCCAGCAGTTTAAGCGGGGCCGGCACCGGGGAGCTGTTTTTT.